This entry describes one T cell receptor beta chain. This entry is derived from a study of blood T cell repertoires in COVID-19. As for the study in general: The United States, Italy and Spain were the sources of the acute and convalescent COVID-19 samples. The analysed material was cDNA or gDNA that came from T cells, B-cell-depleted T cells, or PBMCs.

Sequenced by immunoSEQ multiplex PCR; TCRdb stores in-frame clones only, minus some. The table lists roughly 310,000 clones, more than 75% of them singletons. V gave up 9 bases and J gave up 0 bases; unmatched junction bases: 8. Looked up from germline, CDR1 is SGHTA and CDR2 is FQGNSA. The CDR3 sequence is 15 residues long. The sequencing sample was made of peripheral blood. This clonotype was obtained from a woman aged 45-60 years with active or convalescent COVID-19. The chain combines TRBV7-2 with TRBJ2-7; 10 bases are shared with TRBD2. CDR3 residues: CASGLSGRYSYEQYF. DNA of the CDR3: TGTGCCAGTGGCCTTAGCGGGAGGTACTCCTACGAGCAGTACTTC.